The 13 T cell receptor beta chains below come from one sample, sequenced in a study of T-cell memory formation after mild COVID-19. TCRdb re-called the 5' RACE reads through MiXCR, storing one row per CDR3 protein. The table includes fewer than 95,000 distinct CDR3 sequences, about 13% detected once. The sequencing input was PBMCs or a T cell subset sorted from them (not recorded which). These receptors originate from an adult woman who had mild COVID-19 (a few samples of this study predate the infection). Cell type and time point are not known.

This clonotype was picked up many times. The chain recombines TRBV20-1 with TRBJ2-3; 7 bases are shared with TRBD2. The V segment lost 0 bases and the J segment 2 bases; nucleotides outside the gene matches: 14. Per the germline V gene, CDR1 is DFQATT and CDR2 is SNEGSKA (reference sequence). The CDR3 is 18 residues long. CDR3 residues: CSARDERRVAGPTDTQYF. The DNA for the CDR3 is TGCAGTGCTAGAGACGAACGCAGGGTAGCGGGCCCCACAGATACGCAGTATTTT.

This clonotype was detected only a few times. This sequence joins TRBV4-3 and TRBJ2-1, with D possibly being TRBD2 (5 bases). Germline values: CDR1 LGHNA, CDR2 YSLEER. This CDR3 contains 12 residues. V lost 4 bases to trimming and J lost 9 bases, with 10 bases between them. CDR3 amino acids: CASSPSEGEQFF. CDR3 DNA: TGCGCCAGCAGCCCGTCCGAGGGTGAGCAGTTCTTC.

The sample holds a few counts of this clonotype. V usage is TRBV5-1 and J usage is TRBJ1-1; TRBD1 is a possible D gene (5 bases). V was pared by 0 bases and J by 5 bases, with 14 bases between. This CDR3 is built from 15 residues. CDR1 and CDR2 (germline): SGHRS, YFSETQ. CDR3 coding DNA: TGCGCCAGCAGCTTGGACCGGGCCGGGGGGACTGAAGCTTTCTTT. The encoded protein is CASSLDRAGGTEAFF.

This clonotype turned up a few times. This chain joins TRBV4-1 and TRBJ2-3; D gene unclear. The CDR3 loop spans 15 amino acids. Germline V gives CDR1 MGHRA, CDR2 YSYEKL. Trimming cost V 1 base and J 1 base, with 9 bases left between them. DNA for the CDR3: TGCGCCAGCAGCCAAGTTCTGACCCGCACAGATACGCAGTATTTT. Protein: CASSQVLTRTDTQYF.

This CDR3 reads CASSLEREFYNEQFF. The CDR3 DNA reads as TGTGCCAGCAGCTTAGAGCGGGAGTTTTACAATGAGCAGTTCTTC. The J gene is TRBJ2-1, the V gene TRBV7-6, with 8 bases fitting TRBD2. J gave up 4 bases and V 1 base, and 3 bases lay outside the gene matches. CDR1 is SGHVS and CDR2 is FNYEAQ in the germline V gene. This CDR3 region has 15 residues.

The CDR3 loop is CASSPIPGGNTEAFF. In DNA form, the CDR3 reads TGTGCCAGCAGCCCGATCCCAGGGGGGAACACTGAAGCTTTCTTT. The chain carries TRBV4-2 and TRBJ1-1, with 7 positions matching TRBD1. The CDR3 extends over 15 amino acids. The germline V gene encodes CDR1 LGHNA and CDR2 YNFKEQ. J lost 1 base, V lost 4 bases, and 6 bases had no gene match.

This clonotype appeared once. The rearrangement uses TRBV30 and TRBJ1-1; TRBD1 matches at 8 bases. The germline V gene encodes CDR1 GTSNPN and CDR2 SVGIG (reference sequence). The trim removed 8 bases at V and 0 bases at J, leaving 11 bases unmatched. The CDR3 sequence is 15 residues long. Here the CDR3 reads CAAVDRDRLNTEAFF. The CDR3 DNA reads as TGTGCCGCCGTGGACAGGGACCGTTTGAACACTGAAGCTTTCTTT.

This clonotype appeared many times. This chain joins TRBV20-1 and TRBJ1-2; 8 bases line up with TRBD1. The CDR3 spans 14 residues. The junction had 5 bases not matched to a gene; V was cut back by 5 bases and J by 0 bases. Germline values: CDR1 DFQATT, CDR2 SNEGSKA (reference sequence). The CDR3: CSASPGQANYGYTF. CDR3 in DNA: TGCAGTGCTTCCCCGGGACAGGCTAACTATGGCTACACCTTC.

This clonotype showed up just a few times. The gene calls are TRBV9 and TRBJ2-7; D unclear. Germline lookup yields CDR1 SGDLS and CDR2 YYNGEE. The CDR3 is made up of 12 amino acids. V was pared by 0 bases and J by 5 bases, with 6 bases between. CDR3 sequence: CASSVDGNEQYF. CDR3 nucleotide sequence: TGTGCCAGCAGCGTAGATGGGAACGAGCAGTACTTC.

The chain recombines TRBV15 with TRBJ2-3; 7 nucleotides match TRBD2. The CDR3 covers 16 residues. Germline V gene lookup returns CDR1 LNHNV and CDR2 YYDKDF (reference sequence). The J segment lost 2 bases and the V segment lost 1 base, leaving 6 bases of the junction unmatched. CDR3 residues: CATSRVGLENTDTQYF. In DNA, the CDR3 is TGTGCCACCAGCAGAGTCGGACTAGAAAACACAGATACGCAGTATTTT. Full variable domain (outside the CDR3, taken from reference TRBV15 and TRBJ2-3): DAMVIQNPRYQVTQFGKPVTLSCSQTLNHNVMYWYQQKSSQAPKLLFHYYDKDFNNEADTPDNFQSRRPNTSFCFLDIRSPGLGDTAMYLCATSRVGLENTDTQYFGPGTRLTVL.

A few counts support this clonotype. V gene TRBV7-3 combines with J gene TRBJ2-1; 11 nucleotides match TRBD2. The CDR3 length is 15 residues. The ends lost 5 bases at V and 5 bases at J; junction bases unmatched: 5. The germline V gene encodes CDR1 SGHTA and CDR2 FQGTGA. CDR3 nucleotide sequence: TGTGCCAGCAGCCCCGGGGGACTAGCGGACAATGAGCAGTTCTTC. It translates to CASSPGGLADNEQFF.

This clonotype came up many times. V usage is TRBV29-1 and J usage is TRBJ2-2; the D is unclear. V was trimmed by 2 bases and J by 6 bases, leaving 13 bases between them. The germline V gene encodes CDR1 SQVTM and CDR2 ANQGSEA. This CDR3 comprises 14 residues. In DNA form, the CDR3 reads TGCAGCGTTGAATCTTCTTCGGTGGCCGGGGAGCTGTTTTTT. Its translation: CSVESSSVAGELFF.

This chain connects TRBV12-3 or TRBV12-4 to TRBJ2-1; 9 bases line up with TRBD2. After removal of 4 bases from V and 1 base from J, the junction contained 2 bases not matched to a gene. The CDR3 sequence is 15 residues long. The CDR3 nucleotides are TGTGCCAGCAGTTCTAGCGGGGAATCCTACAATGAGCAGTTCTTC. Protein: CASSSSGESYNEQFF.